In this sample, the clone carrying this T cell receptor beta chain turned up a few times. Via MiXCR, TCRdb re-called the 5' RACE reads, giving one row per CDR3 protein. Of tens of thousands of distinct CDR3 sequences listed, about 17% were seen once; the top ten hold approximately 43%. The record originates from a study of CD8 T cells in ankylosing spondylitis. In germline, CDR1 is MDHEN, CDR2 SYDVKM. The CDR3 covers 18 residues. With V trimmed by 2 bases and J by 0 bases, 10 bases remained unmatched. Material: blood. The clonotype comes from a male donor with ankylosing spondylitis or in good health (not recorded which). V gene TRBV28 combines with J gene TRBJ2-4; the match to TRBD2 covers 7 bases. The CDR3 coding sequence is TGTGCCAGCAGTTTAGGCCTAGCGGACTTTATAGCCAAAAACATTCAGTACTTC. Its translation is CASSLGLADFIAKNIQYF.